This TCR beta chain is drawn from a study of T cells in localized non-small cell lung cancer. CDR3 length: 13 amino acids. Germline CDR1 and CDR2: LGHNT and FRNRAP. Sequencing used immunoSEQ multiplex PCR; TCRdb keeps in-frame clones, though not all of them. The sample contains roughly 1,300 clones, 23% of which appear only once. This clone has just a few counts. The antigen is undetermined. Overall study findings and caveats: Paired adjacent lung recovered a median roughly 60 of the top 100 tumor clones.

The receptor comes from a male donor aged 60 or older with stage I squamous cell lung carcinoma. The sequencing here drew on lung tumor tissue, taken before any cancer treatment. This chain connects TRBV12-5 to TRBJ1-2, with 8 bases matching TRBD1. This chain's CDR3 is CASTETGGYGYTF. For the CDR3, the DNA is TGTGCCAGCACCGAAACAGGGGGTTATGGCTACACCTTC.